The present TCR beta chain was sequenced within a study of identical twins' blood T cells. Study-wide points: Shared environment remains a possible cause of twin similarity.

TCRdb processed the 5' RACE reads anew with MiXCR; each CDR3 protein has one entry. The sample yields 300,000 to 450,000 distinct CDR3 sequences, 25% to 35% seen once. With 0 bases removed from V and 6 bases from J, the gap between germline ends came to 14 bases. Per the germline V gene, CDR1 is SQVTM and CDR2 is ANQGSEA. The CDR3 totals 14 residues. This clonotype was recorded a few times. Its specificity is not known. The receptor was derived from a woman aged 18-55 years in good health. This chain joins TRBV29-1 and TRBJ1-2; D not certain. Specimen: PBMCs. The CDR3 region has the DNA TGCAGCGTTGAAGATTCTCGGGGAAGTAATGGCTACACCTTC. This sequence encodes CSVEDSRGSNGYTF.